A selection of T cell receptor beta chains follows, all from one sample in a study of early T cells in non-severe SARS-CoV-2 infection. One entry per CDR3 protein results from TCRdb running MiXCR on the 5' RACE reads. The table has roughly 92,000 distinct CDR3 sequences, about 12% seen once. The material sequenced was whole blood, taken at baseline. The receptors come from an adult who was a healthcare worker with PCR-confirmed SARS-CoV-2 infection or an uninfected control (not recorded which). CDR3s include the opening cysteine and the closing phenylalanine or tryptophan. The D gene is left open where the match is weak. Clone size appears in some rows only: once, few, many, or a class for an expanded clone.

v_gene	d_gene	abundance	j_gene	CDR3aa	CDR3nt
TRBV2	-	few	TRBJ2-7	CASSEAGTGYEQYF	TGTGCCAGCAGTGAAGCGGGCACAGGCTACGAGCAGTACTTC
TRBV6-5	TRBD1	-	TRBJ2-2	CASTNRDRGRFTGELFF	TGTGCCAGCACCAACAGGGACAGGGGGCGCTTCACCGGGGAGCTGTTTTTT
TRBV28	-	medium-sized	TRBJ2-3	CASSLLGGLTDTQYF	TGTGCCAGCAGTTTATTGGGGGGGCTCACAGATACGCAGTATTTT
TRBV11-2	-	-	TRBJ2-1	CASSLGFEQFF	TGTGCCAGCAGCTTAGGGTTTGAGCAGTTCTTC
TRBV9	-	-	TRBJ2-7	CASSPDQGRNLYEQYF	TGTGCCAGCAGCCCCGATCAGGGACGGAACCTTTACGAGCAGTACTTC
TRBV3-1	-	many	TRBJ1-1	CASSPDRVGVATEAFF	TGTGCCAGCAGCCCGGACCGTGTTGGGGTAGCCACTGAAGCTTTCTTT
TRBV24-1	TRBD2	-	TRBJ2-1	CATSDPGLAGVKNEQFF	TGTGCCACCAGTGACCCCGGACTAGCGGGAGTGAAGAATGAGCAGTTCTTC
TRBV7-2	-	-	TRBJ2-1	CASSLAVISEQFF	TGTGCCAGCAGCTTAGCGGTTATAAGTGAGCAGTTCTTC
TRBV5-6	TRBD1	-	TRBJ1-2	CASSLDRGRRGYTF	TGTGCCAGCAGCTTGGACAGGGGGCGAAGAGGCTACACCTTC
TRBV11-3	TRBD2	-	TRBJ2-1	CASSPTGLADEQFF	TGTGCCAGCAGCCCTACGGGACTAGCGGATGAGCAGTTCTTC
TRBV27	-	few	TRBJ2-7	CASSSYGTSAGHEQYF	TGTGCCAGCAGTAGTTATGGGACTTCTGCTGGCCACGAGCAGTACTTC
TRBV7-6	-	few	TRBJ1-1	CASSLVPGPMNTEAFF	TGTGCCAGCAGCTTAGTTCCGGGACCCATGAACACTGAAGCTTTCTTT
TRBV12-3/TRBV12-4	-	-	TRBJ2-1	CASSPPGAGDRNEQFF	TGTGCCAGCAGTCCCCCGGGGGCAGGGGACCGCAATGAGCAGTTCTTC
TRBV20-1	-	few	TRBJ2-3	CSPEGDTQYF	TGCAGCCCCGAGGGAGATACGCAGTATTTT